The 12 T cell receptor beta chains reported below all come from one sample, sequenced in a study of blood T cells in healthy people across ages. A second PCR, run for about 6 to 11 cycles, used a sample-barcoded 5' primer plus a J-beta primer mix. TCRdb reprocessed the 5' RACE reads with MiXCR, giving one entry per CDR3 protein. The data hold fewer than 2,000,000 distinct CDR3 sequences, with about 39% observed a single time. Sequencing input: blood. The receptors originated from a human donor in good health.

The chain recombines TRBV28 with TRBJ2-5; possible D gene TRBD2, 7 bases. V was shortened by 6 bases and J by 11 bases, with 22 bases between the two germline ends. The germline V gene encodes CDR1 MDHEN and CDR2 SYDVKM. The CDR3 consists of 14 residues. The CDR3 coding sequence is TGTGCCAGCAGGGGGGGGCACCGATCCTGGGAGCAGTACTTC. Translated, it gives CASRGGHRSWEQYF. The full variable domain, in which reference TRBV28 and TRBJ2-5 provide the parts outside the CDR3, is DVKVTQSSRYLVKRTGEKVFLECVQDMDHENMFWYRQDPGLGLRLIYFSYDVKMKEKGDIPEGYSVSREKKERFSLILESASTNQTSMYLCASRGGHRSWEQYFGPGTRLLVL.

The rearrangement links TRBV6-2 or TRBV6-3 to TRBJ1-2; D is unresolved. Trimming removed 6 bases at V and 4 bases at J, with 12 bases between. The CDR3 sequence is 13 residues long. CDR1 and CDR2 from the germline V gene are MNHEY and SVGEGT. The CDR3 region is CASRSERFYGYTF. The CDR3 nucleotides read TGTGCCAGCAGGTCGGAACGATTCTATGGCTACACCTTC.

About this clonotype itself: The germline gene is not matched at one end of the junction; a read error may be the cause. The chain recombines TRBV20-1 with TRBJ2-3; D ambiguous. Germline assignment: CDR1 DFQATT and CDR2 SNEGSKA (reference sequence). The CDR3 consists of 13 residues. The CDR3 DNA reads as TGCAGTGCTAGCTTCCCCGACACAGATCCGCAGTATTTT. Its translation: CSASFPDTDPQYF.

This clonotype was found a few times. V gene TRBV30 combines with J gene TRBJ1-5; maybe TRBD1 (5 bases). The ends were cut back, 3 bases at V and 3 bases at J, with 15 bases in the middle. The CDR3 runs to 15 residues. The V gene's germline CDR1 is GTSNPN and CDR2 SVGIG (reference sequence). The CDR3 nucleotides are TGTGCCTGGAGCCCCCCCGGGGCCTTCAATCAGCCCCAGCATTTT. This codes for CAWSPPGAFNQPQHF.

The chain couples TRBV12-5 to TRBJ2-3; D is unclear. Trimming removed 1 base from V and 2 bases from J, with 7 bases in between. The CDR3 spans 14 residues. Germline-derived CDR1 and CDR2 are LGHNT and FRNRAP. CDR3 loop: CASGLGRHTDTQYF. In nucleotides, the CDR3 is TGTGCTAGTGGTTTGGGCCGACACACAGATACGCAGTATTTT.

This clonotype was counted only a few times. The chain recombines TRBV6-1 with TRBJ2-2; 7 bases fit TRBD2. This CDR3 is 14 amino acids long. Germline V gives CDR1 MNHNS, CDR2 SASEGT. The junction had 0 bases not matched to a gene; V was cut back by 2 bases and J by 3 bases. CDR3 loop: CASSELADTGELFF. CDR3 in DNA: TGTGCCAGCAGTGAACTAGCGGACACCGGGGAGCTGTTTTTT.

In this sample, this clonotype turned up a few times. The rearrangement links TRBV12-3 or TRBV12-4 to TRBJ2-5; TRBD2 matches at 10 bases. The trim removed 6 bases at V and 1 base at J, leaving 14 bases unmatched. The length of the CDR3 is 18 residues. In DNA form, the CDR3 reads TGTGCCAGCAGCCCCTATAGCGGGGGGCCTAACCTCCAAGAGACCCAGTACTTC. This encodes CASSPYSGGPNLQETQYF.

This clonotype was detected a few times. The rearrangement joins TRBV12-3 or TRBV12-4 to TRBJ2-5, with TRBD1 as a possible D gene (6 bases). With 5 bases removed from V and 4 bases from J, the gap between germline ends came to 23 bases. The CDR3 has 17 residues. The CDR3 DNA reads TGTGCCAGCAGTAACGGGACACCTTTCGACGGTCCAGAGACCCAGTACTTC. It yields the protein CASSNGTPFDGPETQYF.

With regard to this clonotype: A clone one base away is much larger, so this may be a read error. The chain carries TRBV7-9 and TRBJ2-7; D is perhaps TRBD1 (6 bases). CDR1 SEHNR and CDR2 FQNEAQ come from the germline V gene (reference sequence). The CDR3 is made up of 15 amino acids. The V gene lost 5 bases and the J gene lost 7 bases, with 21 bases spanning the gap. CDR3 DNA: TGTGCCAGCAGCCCGGCGTGGACAGATCCAGGAGAGCAGTACTTC. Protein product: CASSPAWTDPGEQYF. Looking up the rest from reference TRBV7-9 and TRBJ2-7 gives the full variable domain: DTGVSQNPRHKITKRGQNVTFRCDPISEHNRLYWYRQTLGQGPEFLTYFQNEAQLEKSRLLSDRFSAERPKGSFSTLEIQRTEQGDSAMYLCASSPAWTDPGEQYFGPGTRLTVT.

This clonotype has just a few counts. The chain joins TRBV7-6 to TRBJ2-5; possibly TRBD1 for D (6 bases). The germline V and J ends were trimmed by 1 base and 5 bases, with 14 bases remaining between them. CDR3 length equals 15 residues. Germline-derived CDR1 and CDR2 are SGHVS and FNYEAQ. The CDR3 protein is CASSLVQGRGETQYF. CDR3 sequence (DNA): TGTGCCAGCAGCTTAGTGCAGGGAAGGGGGGAGACCCAGTACTTC.

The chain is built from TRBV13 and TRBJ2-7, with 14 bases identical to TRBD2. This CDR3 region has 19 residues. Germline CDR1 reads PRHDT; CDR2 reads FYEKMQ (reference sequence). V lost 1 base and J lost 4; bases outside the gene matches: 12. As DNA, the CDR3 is TGTGCCAGCAGCTTAGAGGGACTAGCGGGAGCCAACCCGAAGTACGAGCAGTACTTC. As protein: CASSLEGLAGANPKYEQYF.

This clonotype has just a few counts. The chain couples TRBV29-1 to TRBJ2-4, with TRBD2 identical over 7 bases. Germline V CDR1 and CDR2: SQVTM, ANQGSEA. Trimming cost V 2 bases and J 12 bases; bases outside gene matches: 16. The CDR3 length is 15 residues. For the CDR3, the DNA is TGCAGCGTTGAAAGGACGGGCTACCCGCGGGAGACTCAGTACTTC. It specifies CSVERTGYPRETQYF. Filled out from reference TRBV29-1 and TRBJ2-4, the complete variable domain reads SAVISQKPSRDICQRGTSLTIQCQVDSQVTMMFWYRQQPGQSLTLIATANQGSEATYESGFVIDKFPISRPNLTFSTLTVSNMSPEDSSIYLCSVERTGYPRETQYFGAGTRLSVL.